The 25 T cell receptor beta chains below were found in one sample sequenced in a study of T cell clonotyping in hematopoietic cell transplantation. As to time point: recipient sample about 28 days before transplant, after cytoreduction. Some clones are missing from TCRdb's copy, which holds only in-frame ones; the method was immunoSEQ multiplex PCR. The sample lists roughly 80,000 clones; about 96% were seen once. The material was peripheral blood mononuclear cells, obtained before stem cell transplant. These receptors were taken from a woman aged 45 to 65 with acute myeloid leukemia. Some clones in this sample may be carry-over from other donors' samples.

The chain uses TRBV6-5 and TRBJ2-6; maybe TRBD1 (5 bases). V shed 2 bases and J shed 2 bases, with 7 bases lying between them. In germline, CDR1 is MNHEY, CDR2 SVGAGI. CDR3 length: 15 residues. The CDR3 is CASSYVQAGANVLTF. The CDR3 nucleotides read TGTGCCAGCAGTTACGTACAGGCTGGGGCCAACGTCCTGACTTTC.

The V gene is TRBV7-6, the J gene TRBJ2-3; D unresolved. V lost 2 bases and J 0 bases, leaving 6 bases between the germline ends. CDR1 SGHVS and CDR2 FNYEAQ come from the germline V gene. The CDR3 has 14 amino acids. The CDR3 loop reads CASSLISSTDTQYF. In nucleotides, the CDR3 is TGTGCCAGCAGCTTAATATCGAGCACAGATACGCAGTATTTT.

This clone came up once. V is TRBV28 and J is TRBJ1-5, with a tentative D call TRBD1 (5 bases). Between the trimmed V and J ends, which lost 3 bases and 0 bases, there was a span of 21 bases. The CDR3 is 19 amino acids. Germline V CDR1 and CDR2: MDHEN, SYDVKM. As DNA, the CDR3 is TGTGCCAGCAGTTTCATCGCCCCGGGGGGAACCCATAGCAATCAGCCCCAGCATTTT. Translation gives CASSFIAPGGTHSNQPQHF.

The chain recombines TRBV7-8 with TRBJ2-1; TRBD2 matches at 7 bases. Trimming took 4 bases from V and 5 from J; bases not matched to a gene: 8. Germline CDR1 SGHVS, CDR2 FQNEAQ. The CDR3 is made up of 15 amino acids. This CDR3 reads CASSSAGESNNEQFF. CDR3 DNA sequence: TGTGCCAGCAGCTCTGCGGGAGAGTCAAACAATGAGCAGTTCTTC. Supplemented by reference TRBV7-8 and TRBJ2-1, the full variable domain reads GAGVSQSPRYKVAKRGQDVALRCDPISGHVSLFWYQQALGQGPEFLTYFQNEAQLDKSGLPSDRFFAERPEGSVSTLKIQRTQQEDSAVYLCASSSAGESNNEQFFGPGTRLTVL.

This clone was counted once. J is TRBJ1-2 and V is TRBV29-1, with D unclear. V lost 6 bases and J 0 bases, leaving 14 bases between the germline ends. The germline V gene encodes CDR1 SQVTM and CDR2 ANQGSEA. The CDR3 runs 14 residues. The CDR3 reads CSVLGAGTNYGYTF. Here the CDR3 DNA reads TGCAGCGTCTTGGGAGCGGGAACTAACTATGGCTACACCTTC.

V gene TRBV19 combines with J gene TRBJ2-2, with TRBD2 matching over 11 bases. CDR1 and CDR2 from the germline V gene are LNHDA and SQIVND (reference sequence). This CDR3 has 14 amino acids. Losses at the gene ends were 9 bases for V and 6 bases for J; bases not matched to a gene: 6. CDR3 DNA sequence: TGTGCCAGCCGGGGACTAGCGGTTGCCGGGGAGCTGTTTTTT. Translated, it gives CASRGLAVAGELFF.

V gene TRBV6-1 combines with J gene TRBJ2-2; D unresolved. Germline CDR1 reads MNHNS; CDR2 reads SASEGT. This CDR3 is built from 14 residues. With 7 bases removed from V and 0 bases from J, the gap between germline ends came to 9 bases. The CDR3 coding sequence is TGTGCCAGCATGGCAGTTTCGAACACCGGGGAGCTGTTTTTT. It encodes CASMAVSNTGELFF.

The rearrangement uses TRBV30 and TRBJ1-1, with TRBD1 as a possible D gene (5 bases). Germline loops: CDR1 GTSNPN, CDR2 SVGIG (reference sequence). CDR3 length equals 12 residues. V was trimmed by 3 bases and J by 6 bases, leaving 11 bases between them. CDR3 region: CAWSRTLSEAFF. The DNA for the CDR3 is TGTGCCTGGAGCCGGACATTATCTGAAGCTTTCTTT. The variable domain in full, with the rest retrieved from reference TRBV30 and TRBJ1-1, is SQTIHQWPATLVQPVGSPLSLECTVEGTSNPNLYWYRQAAGRGLQLLFYSVGIGQISSEVPQNLSASRPQDRQFILSSKKLLLSDSGFYLCAWSRTLSEAFFGQGTRLTVV.

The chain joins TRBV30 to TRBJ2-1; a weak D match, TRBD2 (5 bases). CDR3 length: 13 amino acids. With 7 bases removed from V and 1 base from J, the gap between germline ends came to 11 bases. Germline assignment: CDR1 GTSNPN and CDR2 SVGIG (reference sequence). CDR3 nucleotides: TGTGCCTTCAAGAGCGGATCCTACAATGAGCAGTTCTTC. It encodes CAFKSGSYNEQFF.

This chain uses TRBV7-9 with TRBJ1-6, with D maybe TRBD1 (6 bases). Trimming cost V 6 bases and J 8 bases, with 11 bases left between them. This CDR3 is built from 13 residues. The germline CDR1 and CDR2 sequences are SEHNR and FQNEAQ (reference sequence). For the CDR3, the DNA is TGTGCCAGCAGGGGACATGTGGATTCACCCCTCCACTTT. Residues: CASRGHVDSPLHF.

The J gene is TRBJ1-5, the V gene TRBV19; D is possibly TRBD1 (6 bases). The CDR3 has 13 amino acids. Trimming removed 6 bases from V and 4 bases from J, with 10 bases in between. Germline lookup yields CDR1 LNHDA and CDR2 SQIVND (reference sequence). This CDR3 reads CASSYRENQPQHF. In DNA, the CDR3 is TGTGCCAGTAGCTACAGGGAGAATCAGCCCCAGCATTTT.

The DNA for the CDR3 is TGTGCCAGCAGCTTAGAAGCTACGGGCTGGGGTGGCTACACCTTC. Protein sequence: CASSLEATGWGGYTF. The J gene is TRBJ1-2, the V gene TRBV7-3; D is undetermined. The CDR3 is 15 amino acids. Germline values: CDR1 SGHTA, CDR2 FQGTGA. V was pared by 2 bases and J by 7 bases, with 17 bases between.

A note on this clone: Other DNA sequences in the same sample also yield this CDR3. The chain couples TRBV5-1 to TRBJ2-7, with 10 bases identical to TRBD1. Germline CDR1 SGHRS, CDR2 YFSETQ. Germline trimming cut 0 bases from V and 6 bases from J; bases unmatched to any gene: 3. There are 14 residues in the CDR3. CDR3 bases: TGCGCCAGCAGCTTGGGGGGGACAGGGGTCGAGCAGTACTTC. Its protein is CASSLGGTGVEQYF.

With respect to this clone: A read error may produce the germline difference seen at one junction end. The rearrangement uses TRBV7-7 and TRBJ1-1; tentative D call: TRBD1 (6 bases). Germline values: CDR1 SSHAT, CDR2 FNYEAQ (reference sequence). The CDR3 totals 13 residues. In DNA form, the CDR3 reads TGTGCTAGCAGCTTAAGGGGGGGCACTGAAGCTTTCTTT. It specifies CASSLRGGTEAFF. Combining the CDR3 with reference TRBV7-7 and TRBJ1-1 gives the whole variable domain GAGVSQSPRYKVTKRGQDVTLRCDPISSHATLYWYQQALGQGPEFLTYFNYEAQPDKSGLPSDRFSAERPEGSISTLTIQRTEQRDSAMYRCASSLRGGTEAFFGQGTRLTVV.

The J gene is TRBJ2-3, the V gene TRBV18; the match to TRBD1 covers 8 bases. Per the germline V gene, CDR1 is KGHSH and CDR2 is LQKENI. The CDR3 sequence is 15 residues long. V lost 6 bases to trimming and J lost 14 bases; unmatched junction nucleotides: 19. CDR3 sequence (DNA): TGTGCCAGCTCCCAGACAGGGGTTTTAGGCCGTGCGGCGTATTTT. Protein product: CASSQTGVLGRAAYF.

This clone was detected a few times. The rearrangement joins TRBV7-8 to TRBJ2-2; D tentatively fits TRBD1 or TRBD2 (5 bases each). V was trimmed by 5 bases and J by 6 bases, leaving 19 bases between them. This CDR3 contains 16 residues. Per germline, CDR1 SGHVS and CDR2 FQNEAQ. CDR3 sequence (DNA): TGTGCCAGCAGCCTCAGGGACGCCTCTCCTTCCGGGGAGCTGTTTTTT. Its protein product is CASSLRDASPSGELFF.

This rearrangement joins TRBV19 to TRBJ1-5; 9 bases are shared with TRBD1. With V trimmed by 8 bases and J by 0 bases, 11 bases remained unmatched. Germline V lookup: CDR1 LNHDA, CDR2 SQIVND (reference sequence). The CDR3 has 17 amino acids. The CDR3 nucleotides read TGTGCCAGTCGCTCATCCGGGACAGGGTCTAGCAATCAGCCCCAGCATTTT. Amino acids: CASRSSGTGSSNQPQHF.

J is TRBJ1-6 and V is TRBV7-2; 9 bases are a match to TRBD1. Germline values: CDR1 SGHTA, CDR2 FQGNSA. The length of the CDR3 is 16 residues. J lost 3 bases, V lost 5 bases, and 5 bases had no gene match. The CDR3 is CASSPQGAGYNSPLHF. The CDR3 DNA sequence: TGTGCCAGCAGCCCACAGGGGGCAGGCTATAATTCACCCCTCCACTTT. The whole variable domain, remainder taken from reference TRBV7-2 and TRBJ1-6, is GAGVSQSPSNKVTEKGKDVELRCDPISGHTALYWYRQSLGQGLEFLIYFQGNSAPDKSGLPSDRFSAERTGGSVSTLTIQRTQQEDSAVYLCASSPQGAGYNSPLHFGNGTRLTVT.

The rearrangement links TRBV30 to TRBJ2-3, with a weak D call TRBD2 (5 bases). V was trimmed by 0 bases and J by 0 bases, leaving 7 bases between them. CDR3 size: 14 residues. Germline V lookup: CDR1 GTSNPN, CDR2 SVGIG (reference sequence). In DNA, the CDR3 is TGTGCCTGGAGTGTGGGCGGGAGCACAGATACGCAGTATTTT. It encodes CAWSVGGSTDTQYF. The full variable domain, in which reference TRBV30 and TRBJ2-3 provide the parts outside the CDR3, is SQTIHQWPATLVQPVGSPLSLECTVEGTSNPNLYWYRQAAGRGLQLLFYSVGIGQISSEVPQNLSASRPQDRQFILSSKKLLLSDSGFYLCAWSVGGSTDTQYFGPGTRLTVL.

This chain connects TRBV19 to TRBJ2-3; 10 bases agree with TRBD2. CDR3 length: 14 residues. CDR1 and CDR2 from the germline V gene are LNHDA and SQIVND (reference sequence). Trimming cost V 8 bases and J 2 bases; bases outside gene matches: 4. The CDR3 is CASQTSGPTDTQYF. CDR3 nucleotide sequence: TGTGCCAGTCAGACTAGCGGGCCCACAGATACGCAGTATTTT.

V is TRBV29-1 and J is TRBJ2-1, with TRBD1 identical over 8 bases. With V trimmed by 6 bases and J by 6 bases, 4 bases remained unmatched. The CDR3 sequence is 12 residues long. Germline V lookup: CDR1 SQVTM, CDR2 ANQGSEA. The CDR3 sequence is CSVEGQANEQFF. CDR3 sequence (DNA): TGCAGCGTGGAGGGACAGGCCAATGAGCAGTTCTTC.

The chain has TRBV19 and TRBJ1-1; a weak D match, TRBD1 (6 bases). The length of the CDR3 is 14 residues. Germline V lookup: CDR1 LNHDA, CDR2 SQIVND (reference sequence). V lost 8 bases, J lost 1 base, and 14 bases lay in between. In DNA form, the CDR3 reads TGTGCCAGTTCATTACAGGGTTGGAACACTGAAGCTTTCTTT. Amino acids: CASSLQGWNTEAFF.

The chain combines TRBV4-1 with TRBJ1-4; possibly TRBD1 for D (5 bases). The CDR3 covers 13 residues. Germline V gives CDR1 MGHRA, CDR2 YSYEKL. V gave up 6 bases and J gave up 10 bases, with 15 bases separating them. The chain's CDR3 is CASSQRDSGKLFF. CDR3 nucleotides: TGCGCCAGCAGTCAACGGGACTCTGGAAAACTGTTTTTT.

CDR3 protein: CASSLDSGFYGYTF. The CDR3 region has the DNA TGTGCCAGCAGCTTAGATTCGGGGTTCTATGGCTACACCTTC. V and J are TRBV11-2 and TRBJ1-2; D is undetermined. CDR1 SGHAT and CDR2 FQNNGV come from the germline V gene. There are 14 residues in the CDR3. Trimming left V 0 bases short and J 4 bases short, with 9 bases between.

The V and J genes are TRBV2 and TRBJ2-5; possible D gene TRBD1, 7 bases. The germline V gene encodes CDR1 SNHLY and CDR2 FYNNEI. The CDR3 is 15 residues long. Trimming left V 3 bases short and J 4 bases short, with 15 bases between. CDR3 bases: TGTGCCAGCAGTGAGACGACAGGGCGGGGAGAGACCCAGTACTTC. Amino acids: CASSETTGRGETQYF.